Listed below are T cell receptor beta chains from one sample, sequenced in a study of vaccination and CD4 T cells after COVID-19. Their specific antigens are unknown. TCRdb fed the PCR reads into MiXCR, producing one record per CDR3 protein. The table records a few thousand distinct CDR3 sequences, 45% of them present only once. The sample taken for sequencing was CD4+ T cells from blood, cultured in vitro. The receptors stem from a human donor who had recovered from COVID-19. CDR3s include the opening cysteine and the closing phenylalanine or tryptophan. D genes are given only for firm matches. Clone size is not always given. Where it is, it says once, few, many or a class for expanded clones.

v_gene: TRBV29-1
d_gene: TRBD1
abundance: few
j_gene: TRBJ1-2
CDR3nt: TGCAGCGTTGAAAGGACAGGGGACGGCTACACCTTC
CDR3aa: CSVERTGDGYTF

v_gene: TRBV15
d_gene: NA
abundance: NA
j_gene: TRBJ2-5
CDR3nt: TGTGCCACCAGCCTACGGACAGATCTACAAGAGACCCAGTACTTC
CDR3aa: CATSLRTDLQETQYF

v_gene: TRBV7-3
d_gene: NA
abundance: NA
j_gene: TRBJ1-1
CDR3nt: TGTGCCAGCAGCTTAAGGCCAGAAATGAACACTGAAGCTTTCTTT
CDR3aa: CASSLRPEMNTEAFF

v_gene: TRBV6-1
d_gene: NA
abundance: few
j_gene: TRBJ2-7
CDR3nt: TGTGCCAGCAGTGAACTGGGGTGGCCCTCCTACGAGCAGTACTTC
CDR3aa: CASSELGWPSYEQYF

v_gene: TRBV20-1
d_gene: NA
abundance: large
j_gene: TRBJ1-1
CDR3nt: TGCAGTGCTAGAGTGGGGACGGGTACTGAAGCTTTCTTT
CDR3aa: CSARVGTGTEAFF

v_gene: TRBV20-1
d_gene: NA
abundance: once
j_gene: TRBJ2-7
CDR3nt: TGCAGTGCTACAAGCACGGGACTCCTCTCCTACGAGCAGTACTTC
CDR3aa: CSATSTGLLSYEQYF

v_gene: TRBV24-1
d_gene: TRBD2
abundance: NA
j_gene: TRBJ2-3
CDR3nt: TGTGCCACCAGTGGGGGCCCTGATAGCGGGGTGACAGATACGCAGTATTTT
CDR3aa: CATSGGPDSGVTDTQYF

v_gene: TRBV24-1
d_gene: TRBD2
abundance: few
j_gene: TRBJ2-1
CDR3nt: TGTGCCACCAGTGATCCCGCCCCGACTAGCGGGAGGGCCGACAATGAGCAGTTCTTC
CDR3aa: CATSDPAPTSGRADNEQFF

v_gene: TRBV19
d_gene: NA
abundance: NA
j_gene: TRBJ1-4
CDR3nt: TGTGCCAGTAGTACCATCCACAGGGTCATGGGGGAAAAACTGTTTTTT
CDR3aa: CASSTIHRVMGEKLFF

v_gene: TRBV4-3
d_gene: NA
abundance: NA
j_gene: TRBJ2-5
CDR3nt: TGCGCCAGCAGCCGGACTGTTCAAGAGACCCAGTACTTC
CDR3aa: CASSRTVQETQYF

v_gene: TRBV6-2/TRBV6-3
d_gene: NA
abundance: NA
j_gene: TRBJ1-5
CDR3nt: TGTGCCAGCAGTCCAGGACTTAATAGCAATCAGCCCCAGCATTTT
CDR3aa: CASSPGLNSNQPQHF

v_gene: TRBV20-1
d_gene: TRBD2
abundance: NA
j_gene: TRBJ2-7
CDR3nt: TGCAGTGCTAGAACTAGCGGGGGGTCGTTCTACGAGCAGTACTTC
CDR3aa: CSARTSGGSFYEQYF

v_gene: TRBV20-1
d_gene: TRBD2
abundance: NA
j_gene: TRBJ2-1
CDR3nt: TGCAGTGCTAGAGGTAGGGAGGGAACCAATGAGCAGTTCTTC
CDR3aa: CSARGREGTNEQFF

v_gene: TRBV7-6
d_gene: TRBD2
abundance: NA
j_gene: TRBJ2-3
CDR3nt: TGTGCCAGCAGCTTAGCCGGGCGGGGGGGCCTAGATACGCAGTATTTT
CDR3aa: CASSLAGRGGLDTQYF

v_gene: TRBV7-3
d_gene: TRBD2
abundance: NA
j_gene: TRBJ2-7
CDR3nt: TGTGCCAGCAGCCCCCGACTAGCGAGACCCTACGAGCAGTACTTC
CDR3aa: CASSPRLARPYEQYF

v_gene: TRBV19
d_gene: NA
abundance: few
j_gene: TRBJ1-2
CDR3nt: TGTGCCAGTGGTATGGGACTGGATACTAACTATGGCTACACCTTC
CDR3aa: CASGMGLDTNYGYTF

v_gene: TRBV7-9
d_gene: NA
abundance: NA
j_gene: TRBJ2-5
CDR3nt: TGCGCCAGCAGCTTGTTGTGGGTTCGGGAGACCCAGTACTTC
CDR3aa: CASSLLWVRETQYF

v_gene: TRBV5-1
d_gene: NA
abundance: few
j_gene: TRBJ1-6
CDR3nt: TGCGCCAGCAGCTTCACCGGAGGGTATAATTCACCCCTCCACTTT
CDR3aa: CASSFTGGYNSPLHF

v_gene: TRBV6-1
d_gene: TRBD2
abundance: NA
j_gene: TRBJ2-7
CDR3nt: TGTGCCAGCCATCGCCGGGAGGGCCCCTACGAGCAGTACTTC
CDR3aa: CASHRREGPYEQYF

v_gene: TRBV12-3/TRBV12-4
d_gene: TRBD2
abundance: once
j_gene: TRBJ2-2
CDR3nt: TGTGCCAGCGCCCCAAGAGGAGGCGGGGGGGCCACCGGGGAGCTGTTTTTT
CDR3aa: CASAPRGGGGATGELFF

v_gene: TRBV30
d_gene: NA
abundance: hyperexpanded
j_gene: TRBJ1-2
CDR3nt: TGTGCCTGGAGTGTAAGTCAGAACTATGGCTACACCTTC
CDR3aa: CAWSVSQNYGYTF

v_gene: TRBV6-1
d_gene: NA
abundance: few
j_gene: TRBJ1-4
CDR3nt: TGTGCCAGCTCGGTCAGGCCTAATGAAAAACTGTTTTTT
CDR3aa: CASSVRPNEKLFF

v_gene: TRBV10-1
d_gene: NA
abundance: NA
j_gene: TRBJ2-3
CDR3nt: TGCGCCAGCAGAAAAAGGAGGTTCGGGACCCGGGGAGATACGCAGTATTTT
CDR3aa: CASRKRRFGTRGDTQYF

v_gene: TRBV4-1
d_gene: NA
abundance: few
j_gene: TRBJ2-3
CDR3nt: TGCGCCAGCAGCCTCCTGGACAGCCGGGAAACGCAGTATTTT
CDR3aa: CASSLLDSRETQYF

v_gene: TRBV7-9
d_gene: TRBD1
abundance: NA
j_gene: TRBJ1-2
CDR3nt: TGTGCCAGCAGCCAACTCCCGGGACAGGGCAGCTATGGCTACACCTTC
CDR3aa: CASSQLPGQGSYGYTF

v_gene: TRBV20-1
d_gene: TRBD1
abundance: NA
j_gene: TRBJ2-5
CDR3nt: TGCAGTGCTAGAATCGGCCAGGGGGTCAAGAACGCGCCCCAAGAGACCCAGTACTTC
CDR3aa: CSARIGQGVKNAPQETQYF

v_gene: TRBV12-3/TRBV12-4
d_gene: TRBD2
abundance: few
j_gene: TRBJ2-7
CDR3nt: TGTGCCAGCAGCCTACTAGCGGGAGCCTACGAGCAGTACTTC
CDR3aa: CASSLLAGAYEQYF

v_gene: TRBV2
d_gene: TRBD1
abundance: medium-sized
j_gene: TRBJ1-6
CDR3nt: TGTGCCAGCAGGGGAGACAGGGCTGGTAATTCACCCCTCCACTTT
CDR3aa: CASRGDRAGNSPLHF

v_gene: TRBV20-1
d_gene: TRBD1
abundance: few
j_gene: TRBJ1-6
CDR3nt: TGCAGTGCCTTACAGGGGGCTAGCTCCTATAATTCACCCCTCCACTTT
CDR3aa: CSALQGASSYNSPLHF

v_gene: TRBV7-2
d_gene: TRBD2
abundance: NA
j_gene: TRBJ2-3
CDR3nt: TGTGCCAGCAGCTTAGTTCGGGGGGTTGGAGATACGCAGTATTTT
CDR3aa: CASSLVRGVGDTQYF

v_gene: TRBV10-3
d_gene: TRBD2
abundance: NA
j_gene: TRBJ2-3
CDR3nt: TGTGCCATCAGTGGCGCTAGCGGGGGGGCCTCAGATACGCAGTATTTT
CDR3aa: CAISGASGGASDTQYF

v_gene: TRBV6-2/TRBV6-3
d_gene: TRBD2
abundance: NA
j_gene: TRBJ2-5
CDR3nt: TGTGCCAGCAGTTACCTGCGGGGGGCCGGGGAGACCCAGTACTTC
CDR3aa: CASSYLRGAGETQYF

v_gene: TRBV2
d_gene: TRBD2
abundance: few
j_gene: TRBJ2-6
CDR3nt: TGTGCCAGCAGCACTAGCGGGAGGGCCTCTGGGGCCAACGTCCTGACTTTC
CDR3aa: CASSTSGRASGANVLTF

v_gene: TRBV29-1
d_gene: NA
abundance: NA
j_gene: TRBJ2-7
CDR3nt: TGCAGCGTTAAGGACGGAGCCTACGAGCAGTACTTC
CDR3aa: CSVKDGAYEQYF

v_gene: TRBV7-8
d_gene: TRBD2
abundance: NA
j_gene: TRBJ2-1
CDR3nt: TGTGCCAGCATGGGGCGGGAGGTAGGTGAGCAGTTCTTC
CDR3aa: CASMGREVGEQFF